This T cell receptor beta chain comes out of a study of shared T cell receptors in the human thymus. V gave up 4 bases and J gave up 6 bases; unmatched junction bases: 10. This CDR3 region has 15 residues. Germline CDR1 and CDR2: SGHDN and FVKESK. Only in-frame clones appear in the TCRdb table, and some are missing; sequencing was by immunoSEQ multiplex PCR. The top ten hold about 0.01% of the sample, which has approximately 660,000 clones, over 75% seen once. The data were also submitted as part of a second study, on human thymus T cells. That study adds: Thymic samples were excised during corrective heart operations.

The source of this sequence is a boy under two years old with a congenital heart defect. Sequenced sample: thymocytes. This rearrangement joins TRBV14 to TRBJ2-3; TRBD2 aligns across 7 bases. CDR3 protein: CASSLRLARSDTQYF. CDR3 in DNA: TGTGCCAGCAGCCTCCGACTAGCACGGTCGGATACGCAGTATTTT.